A selection of T cell receptor beta chains follows, all from one sample in a study of cytomegalovirus exposure and HLA in healthy donors. Here immunoSEQ multiplex PCR was the method, and the copy in TCRdb shows in-frame clones only, minus some. The repertoire has a few hundred thousand clones, 86% of them found once; the top ten carry 0.83%. Sequenced: PBMCs. Receptors were obtained from a woman between 18 and 30 years old in good health and CMV-seronegative. Both conserved end residues are part of each CDR3. D genes are given only for firm matches. Some rows have no size entry. The others give once, few or many, or a class for an expanded clone.

CDR3nt: TGTGCCAGCAGCTTTAGGGGGTCAGAAGCCAACGTCCTGACTTTC
CDR3aa: CASSFRGSEANVLTF
d_gene: -
v_gene: TRBV7-9
abundance: once
j_gene: TRBJ2-6

CDR3nt: TGTGCCAGCAGTGTCCGAGGGCAGGCTAGCGGGGGCTACGAGCAGTACTTC
CDR3aa: CASSVRGQASGGYEQYF
d_gene: TRBD2
v_gene: TRBV2
abundance: -
j_gene: TRBJ2-7

CDR3nt: TGTGCCAGCAGCCAAGTATCTCGCGGGAGTTACAATGAGCAGTTCTTC
CDR3aa: CASSQVSRGSYNEQFF
d_gene: TRBD2
v_gene: TRBV4-2
abundance: few
j_gene: TRBJ2-1

CDR3nt: TGTGCCAGCAGTAGTTGGGAGCGAAACACCATATATTTT
CDR3aa: CASSSWERNTIYF
d_gene: -
v_gene: TRBV5-6
abundance: -
j_gene: TRBJ1-3

CDR3nt: TGCGCCAGCGGCACACTAAAGCGGGGGCGGAGCTCCTACAATGAGCAGTTCTTC
CDR3aa: CASGTLKRGRSSYNEQFF
d_gene: TRBD2
v_gene: TRBV5-1
abundance: -
j_gene: TRBJ2-1

CDR3nt: TGTGCCAGCAGTGGAAGGGGACTTCACTGGGAGGGCTACACCTTC
CDR3aa: CASSGRGLHWEGYTF
d_gene: -
v_gene: TRBV28
abundance: few
j_gene: TRBJ1-2

CDR3nt: TGTGCCAGCAGTGTCGCTCCGGGACAGCACAATCAGCCCCAGCATTTT
CDR3aa: CASSVAPGQHNQPQHF
d_gene: TRBD1
v_gene: TRBV6-1
abundance: -
j_gene: TRBJ1-5

CDR3nt: TGTGCCAGCAGTCCTTTAATTAGCGGGAGAGAGACCCAGTACTTC
CDR3aa: CASSPLISGRETQYF
d_gene: TRBD2
v_gene: TRBV6-6
abundance: -
j_gene: TRBJ2-5

CDR3nt: TGTGCCAGCTCACCGGGACAGCCGAACACTGAAGCTTTCTTT
CDR3aa: CASSPGQPNTEAFF
d_gene: TRBD1
v_gene: TRBV18
abundance: -
j_gene: TRBJ1-1

CDR3nt: TGTGCCAGCAAACGACTTACAGGGGGAGGTGAGCAGTACTTC
CDR3aa: CASKRLTGGGEQYF
d_gene: TRBD1
v_gene: TRBV25-1
abundance: -
j_gene: TRBJ2-7

CDR3nt: TGTGCCAGCAGCGCTTGGGGGGTAATGAACACTGAAGCTTTCTTT
CDR3aa: CASSAWGVMNTEAFF
d_gene: -
v_gene: TRBV5-6
abundance: -
j_gene: TRBJ1-1

CDR3nt: TGCGCCAGCAGCTTGGACAGGCGGAACACCGGGGAGCTGTTTTTT
CDR3aa: CASSLDRRNTGELFF
d_gene: -
v_gene: TRBV5-1
abundance: -
j_gene: TRBJ2-2

CDR3nt: TGTGCCAGCAGTGAAGGGCAGGGGGCAGGAGCTTTCTTT
CDR3aa: CASSEGQGAGAFF
d_gene: TRBD1
v_gene: TRBV2
abundance: once
j_gene: TRBJ1-1

CDR3nt: TGTGCCAGCAGCATGGCCAATGAGCAGTTCTTC
CDR3aa: CASSMANEQFF
d_gene: -
v_gene: TRBV4-2
abundance: -
j_gene: TRBJ2-1

CDR3nt: TGTGCCAGCAGCTTATGGCTGGAGACCGGGGAGCTGTTTTTT
CDR3aa: CASSLWLETGELFF
d_gene: -
v_gene: TRBV7-9
abundance: -
j_gene: TRBJ2-2

CDR3nt: TGTGCCAGCAGTTTAGTGTACTTGGCAGGGGGTCAGCCCCAGCATTTT
CDR3aa: CASSLVYLAGGQPQHF
d_gene: TRBD1
v_gene: TRBV28
abundance: -
j_gene: TRBJ1-5

CDR3nt: TGTGCCAGCAGCTTACAGGGGGCGAGAAATCAGCCCCAGCATTTT
CDR3aa: CASSLQGARNQPQHF
d_gene: TRBD1
v_gene: TRBV2
abundance: -
j_gene: TRBJ1-5

CDR3nt: TGTGCCAGCAGTGCCGGGACAGGGGGAGAGACCCAGTACTTC
CDR3aa: CASSAGTGGETQYF
d_gene: TRBD1
v_gene: TRBV25-1
abundance: -
j_gene: TRBJ2-5

CDR3nt: TGCGCCAGCAGCTTGGCCCGGGGTGAGCAGTTCTTC
CDR3aa: CASSLARGEQFF
d_gene: -
v_gene: TRBV5-1
abundance: -
j_gene: TRBJ2-1

CDR3nt: TGTGCCAGCAGTACCGACAGGGCCAACTATGGCTACACCTTC
CDR3aa: CASSTDRANYGYTF
d_gene: TRBD1
v_gene: TRBV6-6
abundance: -
j_gene: TRBJ1-2

CDR3nt: TGTGCCAGCAGTTACGGACTTTCCTTCTCCTACAATGAGCAGTTCTTC
CDR3aa: CASSYGLSFSYNEQFF
d_gene: -
v_gene: TRBV6-5
abundance: -
j_gene: TRBJ2-1

CDR3nt: TGTGCCTGGAGTACCAAGCAGGGGGCAGGTTACTTTGGTCCGACCTTC
CDR3aa: CAWSTKQGAGYFGPTF
d_gene: TRBD1
v_gene: TRBV30
abundance: -
j_gene: TRBJ1-2

CDR3nt: TGTGCCAGCAGCGGGACCTTTAGCGGTCCCGGGGAGCTGTTTTTT
CDR3aa: CASSGTFSGPGELFF
d_gene: -
v_gene: TRBV9
abundance: -
j_gene: TRBJ2-2

CDR3nt: TGTGCCAGTAGTATCGGTGGTGGGGAGGGCGGGGCTTACAATGAGCAGTTCTTC
CDR3aa: CASSIGGGEGGAYNEQFF
d_gene: TRBD2
v_gene: TRBV19
abundance: few
j_gene: TRBJ2-1

CDR3nt: TGTGCCAGCAGTACCGACAGCCTTTACGAGCAGTACTTC
CDR3aa: CASSTDSLYEQYF
d_gene: -
v_gene: TRBV25-1
abundance: -
j_gene: TRBJ2-7

CDR3nt: TGCGCCAGCAGCTTGGCACAGGACTATGGCTACACCTTC
CDR3aa: CASSLAQDYGYTF
d_gene: -
v_gene: TRBV5-1
abundance: -
j_gene: TRBJ1-2

CDR3nt: TGTGCCAGCAGCTCGTTGCGACAGGGAGTCACCGGGGAGCTGTTTTTT
CDR3aa: CASSSLRQGVTGELFF
d_gene: TRBD1
v_gene: TRBV11-2
abundance: -
j_gene: TRBJ2-2

CDR3nt: TGTGCCAGCAGCCGACTAGCGGGAGTCTACGAGCAGTACTTC
CDR3aa: CASSRLAGVYEQYF
d_gene: TRBD2
v_gene: TRBV27
abundance: -
j_gene: TRBJ2-7

CDR3nt: TGTGCCAGCAGTCTTCGGACTAGCACAGATACGCAGTATTTT
CDR3aa: CASSLRTSTDTQYF
d_gene: -
v_gene: TRBV27
abundance: -
j_gene: TRBJ2-3

CDR3nt: TGTGCCAGCAGCGTAGAAGTGGGGCCGCAGTACAATGAGCAGTTCTTC
CDR3aa: CASSVEVGPQYNEQFF
d_gene: -
v_gene: TRBV9
abundance: -
j_gene: TRBJ2-1

CDR3nt: TGCGCCAGCAGCCAAGCGGCCTGGGGAGAAGAAAGAGAGACCCAGTACTTC
CDR3aa: CASSQAAWGEERETQYF
d_gene: -
v_gene: TRBV4-1
abundance: -
j_gene: TRBJ2-5

CDR3nt: TGTGCCAGCACCCCTCGGACAGGGGGAGGCGAGCAGTACTTC
CDR3aa: CASTPRTGGGEQYF
d_gene: TRBD1
v_gene: TRBV27
abundance: -
j_gene: TRBJ2-7

CDR3nt: TGTGCCAGCACTAGCGGGGGGACTAATGAGCAGTTCTTC
CDR3aa: CASTSGGTNEQFF
d_gene: TRBD2
v_gene: TRBV2
abundance: -
j_gene: TRBJ2-1

CDR3nt: TGTGCCAGTAGATACAGGTCCTCGTACAATGAGCAGTTCTTC
CDR3aa: CASRYRSSYNEQFF
d_gene: -
v_gene: TRBV27
abundance: -
j_gene: TRBJ2-1

CDR3nt: TGCGCCAGCAGCCACCGGACTAGCTCAAGGGATGAGCAGTTCTTC
CDR3aa: CASSHRTSSRDEQFF
d_gene: TRBD2
v_gene: TRBV4-1
abundance: -
j_gene: TRBJ2-1

CDR3nt: TGTGCCAGCAAAAGGACAGGGTTCGGCCAGCCCCAGCATTTT
CDR3aa: CASKRTGFGQPQHF
d_gene: TRBD1
v_gene: TRBV6-5
abundance: -
j_gene: TRBJ1-5

CDR3nt: TGTGCCAGCAGCCACCGGTGGAACACCGGGGAGCTGTTTTTT
CDR3aa: CASSHRWNTGELFF
d_gene: -
v_gene: TRBV7-9
abundance: -
j_gene: TRBJ2-2

CDR3nt: TGTGCCAGCGGAATACAGGGTGACAATCAGCCCCAGCATTTT
CDR3aa: CASGIQGDNQPQHF
d_gene: -
v_gene: TRBV28
abundance: -
j_gene: TRBJ1-5

CDR3nt: TGTGCCAGCAGGTGGACAGGGGGTACAGATACGCAGTATTTT
CDR3aa: CASRWTGGTDTQYF
d_gene: TRBD1
v_gene: TRBV2
abundance: -
j_gene: TRBJ2-3

CDR3nt: TGCGCCAGCAGCTTGGGTACTAGGCCGGCGAACACTGAAGCTTTCTTT
CDR3aa: CASSLGTRPANTEAFF
d_gene: -
v_gene: TRBV5-1
abundance: -
j_gene: TRBJ1-1

CDR3nt: TGTGCCAGCAGCGCTCCCGACAGGGTCTCCTACGAGCAGTACTTC
CDR3aa: CASSAPDRVSYEQYF
d_gene: TRBD1
v_gene: TRBV6-5
abundance: -
j_gene: TRBJ2-7

CDR3nt: TGTGCCTGGAGTGCCCAGACAGGGTCCAAAAACATTCAGTACTTC
CDR3aa: CAWSAQTGSKNIQYF
d_gene: TRBD1
v_gene: TRBV30
abundance: few
j_gene: TRBJ2-4

CDR3nt: TGTGCCAGCAGCTTAAACCACCAGGGGGCGCTCCCCCGGACCCCCTACGAGCAGTACTTC
CDR3aa: CASSLNHQGALPRTPYEQYF
d_gene: TRBD1
v_gene: TRBV7-7
abundance: -
j_gene: TRBJ2-7

CDR3nt: TGTGCCAGCAGTGTTCCAGTCACAGATACGCAGTATTTT
CDR3aa: CASSVPVTDTQYF
d_gene: -
v_gene: TRBV2
abundance: -
j_gene: TRBJ2-3

CDR3nt: TGTGCCAGCAGCCACCAACAGGGGGCCTACGAGCAGTACTTC
CDR3aa: CASSHQQGAYEQYF
d_gene: TRBD1
v_gene: TRBV27
abundance: -
j_gene: TRBJ2-7

CDR3nt: TGTGCCAGTAGTATAATGAGCGGGAGGGGAACAGATACGCAGTATTTT
CDR3aa: CASSIMSGRGTDTQYF
d_gene: TRBD2
v_gene: TRBV19
abundance: -
j_gene: TRBJ2-3

CDR3nt: TGTGCCAGCAGCTTAGATGCTAGCGGGAGGTACAATGAGCAGTTCTTC
CDR3aa: CASSLDASGRYNEQFF
d_gene: TRBD2
v_gene: TRBV7-6
abundance: -
j_gene: TRBJ2-1

CDR3nt: TGCGCCAGCAGCCAACCTGACAGCGGGGACTATGGCTACACCTTC
CDR3aa: CASSQPDSGDYGYTF
d_gene: -
v_gene: TRBV4-1
abundance: -
j_gene: TRBJ1-2

CDR3nt: TGTGCCAGTAGATGGGGGCCGGTCGTCGGATTT
CDR3aa: CASRWGPVVGF
d_gene: -
v_gene: TRBV19
abundance: -
j_gene: TRBJ1-1

CDR3nt: TGTGCCAGCAGACGCACAGGGGCCTATAGCAATCAGCCCCAGCATTTT
CDR3aa: CASRRTGAYSNQPQHF
d_gene: TRBD1
v_gene: TRBV27
abundance: -
j_gene: TRBJ1-5

CDR3nt: TGTGCCAGCAGGGACGGGGGCTCCTACAATGAGCAGTTCTTC
CDR3aa: CASRDGGSYNEQFF
d_gene: -
v_gene: TRBV25-1
abundance: -
j_gene: TRBJ2-1

CDR3nt: TGTGCCAGCAGTGAGCTCCCGGGATCGAACACCGGGGAGCTGTTTTTT
CDR3aa: CASSELPGSNTGELFF
d_gene: -
v_gene: TRBV6-4
abundance: -
j_gene: TRBJ2-2

CDR3nt: TGTGCCGGAAGCGGACAGCCCGGGATTGAGCAGTTCTTC
CDR3aa: CAGSGQPGIEQFF
d_gene: -
v_gene: TRBV2
abundance: -
j_gene: TRBJ2-1